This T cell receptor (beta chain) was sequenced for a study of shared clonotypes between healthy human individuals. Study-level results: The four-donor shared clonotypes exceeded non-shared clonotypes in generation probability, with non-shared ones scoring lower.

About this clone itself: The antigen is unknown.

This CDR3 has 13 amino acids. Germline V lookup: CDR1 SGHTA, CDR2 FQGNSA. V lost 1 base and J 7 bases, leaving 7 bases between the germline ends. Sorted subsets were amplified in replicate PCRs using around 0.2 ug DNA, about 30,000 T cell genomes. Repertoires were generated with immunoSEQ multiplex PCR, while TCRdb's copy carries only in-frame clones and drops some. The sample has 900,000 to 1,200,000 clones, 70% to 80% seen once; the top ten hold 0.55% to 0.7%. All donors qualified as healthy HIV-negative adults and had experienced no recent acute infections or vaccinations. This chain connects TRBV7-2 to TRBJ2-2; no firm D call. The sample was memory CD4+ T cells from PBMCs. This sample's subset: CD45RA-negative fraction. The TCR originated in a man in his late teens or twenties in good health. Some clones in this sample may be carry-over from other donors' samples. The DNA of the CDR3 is TGTGCCAGCAGCTTAGTGGGCGGCGGGGAGCTGTTTTTT. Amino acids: CASSLVGGGELFF.